The 8 T cell receptor beta chains presented below share a single source sample, sequenced in a study of blood T cell repertoires in COVID-19. Assay: immunoSEQ multiplex PCR; the TCRdb copy retains only in-frame clones and omits some. The repertoire has roughly 150,000 clones, around four fifths of them found once; the top ten carry roughly 3.6%. Sequences were obtained from peripheral blood. These TCRs come from a woman over 75 with acute or convalescent COVID-19.

The chain is built from TRBV19 and TRBJ1-1, with a weak D call TRBD1 (6 bases). This CDR3 region has 14 residues. CDR1 and CDR2 (germline): LNHDA, SQIVND (reference sequence). V lost 8 bases to trimming and J lost 1 base, with 14 bases between them. As DNA, the CDR3 is TGTGCCAGTGGTAGGCTGGACAGGAACACTGAAGCTTTCTTT. This codes for CASGRLDRNTEAFF.

The chain combines TRBV5-1 with TRBJ1-1; 7 bases align to TRBD1. The CDR3 loop spans 14 amino acids. V shed 4 bases and J 4 bases; nucleotides not matched to a gene: 7. The germline V gene has CDR1 SGHRS and CDR2 YFSETQ. CDR3 residues: CASSLRQGITEAFF. The DNA of the CDR3 is TGCGCCAGCAGCCTACGACAGGGTATCACTGAAGCTTTCTTT.

This chain uses TRBV6-2 or TRBV6-3 with TRBJ2-1, with TRBD1 identical over 7 bases. The germline gives CDR1 MNHEY, CDR2 SVGEGT. J gave up 4 bases and V 5 bases, and 2 bases lay outside the gene matches. The CDR3 extends over 13 amino acids. DNA of the CDR3: TGTGCCAGCAGTCTGGGACAGTACAATGAGCAGTTCTTC. It yields the protein CASSLGQYNEQFF.

The chain combines TRBV4-1 with TRBJ2-3, with TRBD1 matching 7 bases. This CDR3 has 17 amino acids. Looked up from germline, CDR1 is MGHRA and CDR2 is YSYEKL. Losses at the gene ends were 0 bases for V and 3 bases for J; bases not matched to a gene: 9. CDR3 sequence: CASSQDAGRGWTDTQYF. DNA for the CDR3: TGCGCCAGCAGCCAAGATGCAGGCAGGGGGTGGACAGATACGCAGTATTTT.

The sample holds a few counts of this clone. For the CDR3, the DNA is TGTGCCAGCAGTGTTCAACCGGGGACCGGGGAGCTGTTTTTT. This translates into CASSVQPGTGELFF. The J gene is TRBJ2-2, the V gene TRBV2; a possible D gene is TRBD2 (5 bases). V was shortened by 4 bases and J by 5 bases, with 11 bases between the two germline ends. This CDR3 comprises 14 residues. Germline values: CDR1 SNHLY, CDR2 FYNNEI.

J is TRBJ2-2 and V is TRBV6-2 or TRBV6-3; D is undetermined. Trimming removed 6 bases at V and 1 base at J, with 15 bases between. CDR3 length equals 16 residues. Germline assignment: CDR1 MNHEY and CDR2 SVGEGT. The CDR3 DNA is TGTGCCAGCAGCCCTAGTGTGGCTGTGAACACCGGGGAGCTGTTTTTT. Translating it yields CASSPSVAVNTGELFF.

V gene TRBV18 combines with J gene TRBJ1-2; the D is unclear. The V gene lost 0 bases and the J gene lost 3 bases, with 11 bases spanning the gap. The germline V gene has CDR1 KGHSH and CDR2 LQKENI. The CDR3 is 15 amino acids. CDR3 in DNA: TGTGCCAGCTCACCACCCCAGGACTGGGACTATGGCTACACCTTC. The encoded protein is CASSPPQDWDYGYTF.

V gene TRBV5-1 combines with J gene TRBJ2-2, with 7 bases matching TRBD1. The length of the CDR3 is 15 residues. V lost 4 bases to trimming and J lost 5 bases; unmatched junction nucleotides: 8. The germline V gene has CDR1 SGHRS and CDR2 YFSETQ. The CDR3 sequence: CASSPLTGSTGELFF. In DNA, the CDR3 is TGCGCCAGCAGCCCCCTGACAGGGAGTACCGGGGAGCTGTTTTTT. Looking up the rest from reference TRBV5-1 and TRBJ2-2 gives the full variable domain: KAGVTQTPRYLIKTRGQQVTLSCSPISGHRSVSWYQQTPGQGLQFLFEYFSETQRNKGNFPGRFSGRQFSNSRSEMNVSTLELGDSALYLCASSPLTGSTGELFFGEGSRLTVL.